The sequence of this T cell receptor beta chain was determined in a study of blood T cell repertoires in COVID-19. Study-level information: COVID-19 samples collected from the United States, Italy and Spain covered acute and convalescent phases.

Original processing notes: Counts of nucleated cells, estimated from reference gene primer amplification, were obtained. Only in-frame clones appear in the TCRdb table, and some are missing; sequencing was by immunoSEQ multiplex PCR. The V and J calls and clone size were taken over from that table, and D and trimming were inferred from the DNA. The data contain 150,000 to 200,000 clones, roughly 89% of them seen just once; the ten biggest clones take up less than 6.5%. CDR1 is MDHEN and CDR2 is SYDVKM in the germline V gene. The CDR3 totals 16 residues. Trimming removed 6 bases from V and 0 bases from J, with 16 bases in between.

The chain links TRBV28 to TRBJ2-3; a possible D gene is TRBD2 (5 bases). The receptor's source is a human donor in a cohort sampled during active COVID-19. Sequencing was performed on peripheral blood. This CDR3 reads CASRGPGLGSTDTQYF. CDR3 nucleotide sequence: TGTGCCAGCAGAGGGCCGGGATTGGGTAGCACAGATACGCAGTATTTT.